The 15 T cell receptor beta chains below all came from one sample that was sequenced in a study of CD8 T cells in ankylosing spondylitis. TCRdb itself ran the 5' RACE reads through MiXCR, one entry per CDR3 protein. This table holds 300,000 to 350,000 distinct CDR3 sequences, more than 20% found once. Material for sequencing was blood, either unsorted or a sorted T cell fraction (not recorded which). These TCRs come from a female donor with ankylosing spondylitis or in good health (not recorded which).

CDR3 sequence reads: CSAEGGSVVLYEQYF. Written as DNA, the CDR3 is TGCAGTGCGGAGGGCGGGAGTGTCGTACTGTACGAGCAGTACTTC. This chain joins TRBV20-1 and TRBJ2-7; 7 bases map to TRBD2. V dropped 6 bases and J dropped 4; count of bases not matched to a gene: 15. Germline V gene sequence: CDR1 DFQATT, CDR2 SNEGSKA (reference sequence). This CDR3 is 15 amino acids long.

This sequence joins TRBV7-9 and TRBJ2-1, with D perhaps matching TRBD1 (5 bases). Trimming left V 1 base short and J 5 bases short, with 18 bases between. This CDR3 comprises 17 residues. Germline CDR1 reads SEHNR; CDR2 reads FQNEAQ (reference sequence). The CDR3 sequence: CASSLDGQGARDNEQFF. The CDR3 bases are TGTGCCAGCAGCTTAGATGGGCAGGGCGCAAGGGACAATGAGCAGTTCTTC.

This clonotype showed up many times. This sequence joins TRBV20-1 and TRBJ2-1, with 10 bases matching TRBD2. After removal of 5 bases from V and 7 bases from J, the junction contained 5 bases not matched to a gene. The V gene's germline CDR1 is DFQATT and CDR2 SNEGSKA (reference sequence). CDR3 length equals 13 residues. The CDR3 reads CSARLAGENEQFF. CDR3 bases: TGCAGTGCTCGTCTAGCGGGAGAAAATGAGCAGTTCTTC.

The V call is TRBV5-1, the J call TRBJ2-1; no firm D call. The V end was cut by 3 bases, the J end by 5 bases, with 9 bases between. The CDR3 is 13 residues long. The germline gives CDR1 SGHRS, CDR2 YFSETQ. In nucleotides, the CDR3 is TGCGCCAGCAGCTCCACGTCCCACAATGAGCAGTTCTTC. Its protein product is CASSSTSHNEQFF.

The rearrangement links TRBV20-1 to TRBJ2-7, with D perhaps matching TRBD2 (5 bases). The CDR3 is 15 amino acids. The V end lost 0 bases, the J end lost 0 bases, and 12 bases lay between the germline ends. Germline V gene data show CDR1 as DFQATT and CDR2 as SNEGSKA (reference sequence). The CDR3 region has the DNA TGCAGTGCTAGAGATCTGAGAGGGAGCTCCTACGAGCAGTACTTC. Translation: CSARDLRGSSYEQYF.

The chain carries TRBV20-1 and TRBJ2-7; the D gene is possibly TRBD1 (5 bases). Germline CDR1 DFQATT, CDR2 SNEGSKA (reference sequence). The CDR3 covers 13 residues. The V gene lost 3 bases and the J gene lost 3 bases, with 12 bases spanning the gap. This CDR3 reads CSARQDTFYEQYF. The CDR3 DNA is TGCAGTGCTAGGCAGGACACCTTCTACGAGCAGTACTTC.

This clonotype appeared a few times. This chain connects TRBV11-1 to TRBJ1-1; the D gene is possibly TRBD1 (6 bases). Trimming removed 3 bases from V and 4 bases from J, with 12 bases in between. The CDR3 is made up of 14 amino acids. Germline CDR1 SGHAT, CDR2 FQDESV (reference sequence). The CDR3 sequence: CASSFGGGGTEAFF. CDR3 sequence (DNA): TGTGCCAGCAGCTTCGGGGGAGGGGGCACTGAAGCTTTCTTT.

This clonotype was seen a single time. The V gene is TRBV11-1, the J gene TRBJ2-6, with D possibly matching TRBD2 (6 bases). Germline CDR1 SGHAT, CDR2 FQDESV (reference sequence). The CDR3 runs to 20 residues. V lost 0 bases to trimming and J lost 0 bases, with 18 bases between them. The CDR3 region is CASSLARRGPESSGANVLTF. Written as DNA, the CDR3 is TGTGCCAGCAGCTTAGCGAGGAGGGGACCGGAAAGCTCTGGGGCCAACGTCCTGACTTTC.

CDR3 bases: TGTGCCAGCAGTCCCTCCGGACCTTTCAATGAGCAGTTCTTC. It specifies CASSPSGPFNEQFF. The chain has TRBV12-3 or TRBV12-4 and TRBJ2-1; D is unclear. V lost 5 bases to trimming and J lost 6 bases, with 14 bases between them. This CDR3 is built from 14 residues.

This clonotype was seen a few times. The chain couples TRBV6-1 to TRBJ2-1; 9 bases map to TRBD2. In germline, CDR1 is MNHNS, CDR2 SASEGT. The CDR3 is made up of 16 amino acids. With 5 bases clipped from V and 7 bases from J, the junction kept 12 bases outside the gene matches. In DNA form, the CDR3 reads TGTGCCAGCAGTCCGGGCGGGAGGGAACCCAGGAATGAGCAGTTCTTC. It translates to CASSPGGREPRNEQFF.

This clonotype was seen a handful of times. V is TRBV2 and J is TRBJ2-5; D gene uncertain. The CDR3 sequence is 16 residues long. Per the germline V gene, CDR1 is SNHLY and CDR2 is FYNNEI. The germline V and J ends were trimmed by 0 bases and 4 bases, with 15 bases remaining between them. The CDR3 region has the DNA TGTGCCAGCAGTGAAGCGCTATTTGGGCCGGGAGAGACCCAGTACTTC. Translation gives CASSEALFGPGETQYF.

This clonotype has at least ten counts. This chain uses TRBV27 with TRBJ2-6; a weak D match, TRBD1 (5 bases). In germline, CDR1 is MNHEY, CDR2 SMNVEV (reference sequence). V was trimmed by 7 bases and J by 0 bases, leaving 16 bases between them. The CDR3 spans 17 residues. The DNA of the CDR3 is TGTGCCAGCATGTTGTATGGGGCAACCTCTGGGGCCAACGTCCTGACTTTC. Translating gives CASMLYGATSGANVLTF.

The V gene is TRBV28, the J gene TRBJ1-2; a possible D gene is TRBD1 (5 bases). Per germline, CDR1 MDHEN and CDR2 SYDVKM. V lost 3 bases to trimming and J lost 1 base, with 18 bases between them. This CDR3 has 17 amino acids. CDR3 protein: CASSFAVGTSYNYGYTF. The CDR3 nucleotides read TGTGCCAGCAGTTTCGCCGTAGGGACCTCTTATAACTATGGCTACACCTTC.

Comment on this clonotype: At one boundary the junction diverges from the germline segment, which might be a read error. J is TRBJ2-7 and V is TRBV7-2; 14 bases are a match to TRBD2. Germline values: CDR1 SGHTA, CDR2 FQGNSA. CDR3 length equals 17 residues. CDR3 DNA: TGTGCCAGCAGCGTAGCGGGACTAGCGGGAGCAGGCTACGAGCAGTACTTC. This translates into CASSVAGLAGAGYEQYF. The whole variable domain, filled in from reference TRBV7-2 and TRBJ2-7, reads GAGVSQSPSNKVTEKGKDVELRCDPISGHTALYWYRQSLGQGLEFLIYFQGNSAPDKSGLPSDRFSAERTGGSVSTLTIQRTQQEDSAVYLCASSVAGLAGAGYEQYFGPGTRLTVT.

This clonotype was recorded a few times. The chain couples TRBV20-1 to TRBJ1-1; no firm D call. This CDR3 region has 10 residues. Germline V CDR1 and CDR2: DFQATT, SNEGSKA (reference sequence). The ends were cut back, 2 bases at V and 11 bases at J, with 9 bases in the middle. CDR3 residues: CSARPATAFF. In DNA, the CDR3 is TGCAGTGCTAGACCGGCGACCGCTTTCTTT.